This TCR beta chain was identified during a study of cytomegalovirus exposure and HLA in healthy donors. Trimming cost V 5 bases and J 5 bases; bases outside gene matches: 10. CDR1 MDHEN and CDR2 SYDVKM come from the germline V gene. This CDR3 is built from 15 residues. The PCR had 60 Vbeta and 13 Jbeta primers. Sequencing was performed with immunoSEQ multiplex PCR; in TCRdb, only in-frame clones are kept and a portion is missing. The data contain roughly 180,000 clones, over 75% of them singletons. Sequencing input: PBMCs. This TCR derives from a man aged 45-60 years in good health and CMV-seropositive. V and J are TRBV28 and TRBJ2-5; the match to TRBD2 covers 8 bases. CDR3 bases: TGTGCCAGCAGTCGGGGGGGGGAAGGATGGGAGACCCAGTACTTC. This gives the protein CASSRGGEGWETQYF.